These 23 T cell receptor beta chains were sequenced from one sample in a study of CD8 T cells in ankylosing spondylitis. TCRdb itself ran the 5' RACE reads through MiXCR, one entry per CDR3 protein. The table records roughly 100,000 distinct CDR3 sequences, over 6.5% of them present only once. Material: blood, either unsorted or a sorted T cell fraction (not recorded which). These receptors came from a male donor with ankylosing spondylitis or in good health (not recorded which).

This clonotype was seen repeatedly, ten times or more. The chain uses TRBV5-1 and TRBJ1-2; D remains ambiguous. The CDR3 length is 14 residues. CDR1 and CDR2 from the germline V gene are SGHRS and YFSETQ. Trimming left V 0 bases short and J 4 bases short, with 10 bases between. The CDR3 sequence: CASSLVGESYGYTF. The CDR3, as DNA: TGCGCCAGCAGCTTGGTTGGGGAGAGCTATGGCTACACCTTC. The full variable domain, rest sourced from reference TRBV5-1 and TRBJ1-2, is KAGVTQTPRYLIKTRGQQVTLSCSPISGHRSVSWYQQTPGQGLQFLFEYFSETQRNKGNFPGRFSGRQFSNSRSEMNVSTLELGDSALYLCASSLVGESYGYTFGSGTRLTVV.

This clonotype was seen many times. This chain joins TRBV20-1 and TRBJ2-7, with D possibly matching TRBD2 (6 bases). V lost 3 bases and J 4 bases, leaving 13 bases between the germline ends. Germline V gene lookup returns CDR1 DFQATT and CDR2 SNEGSKA (reference sequence). This CDR3 comprises 13 residues. Here the CDR3 reads CSARRLAAYEQYF. As DNA, the CDR3 is TGCAGTGCTAGGCGGTTAGCGGCTTACGAGCAGTACTTC.

Only a few counts were recorded for this clonotype. The V and J genes are TRBV7-9 and TRBJ2-2; 8 bases agree with TRBD2. The germline gives CDR1 SEHNR, CDR2 FQNEAQ (reference sequence). CDR3 length equals 14 residues. Trimming took 2 bases from V and 6 from J; bases not matched to a gene: 2. Here the CDR3 reads CASSLPGGAGELFF. In DNA form, the CDR3 reads TGTGCCAGCAGCTTACCCGGGGGGGCCGGGGAGCTGTTTTTT.

The table lists this clonotype with many counts. The rearrangement links TRBV5-1 to TRBJ2-3; 9 nucleotides align to TRBD1. The germline gives CDR1 SGHRS, CDR2 YFSETQ. There are 16 residues in the CDR3. Trimming at V came to 4 bases and at J to 0 bases, leaving 6 bases not matched to a gene. This chain's CDR3 is CASSPRGTGSTDTQYF. As DNA, the CDR3 is TGCGCCAGCAGCCCCCGGGGGACAGGGAGCACAGATACGCAGTATTTT.

There are a few counts of this clonotype. This may be a read error, as it is one base from a much larger clone. The V gene is TRBV5-1, the J gene TRBJ2-7, with a tentative D call TRBD2 (6 bases). Germline V CDR1 and CDR2: SGHRS, YFSETQ. The CDR3 loop spans 14 amino acids. CDR3 DNA: TGCGCCAGCAGCTTGAGAGGGGACTCCTCCGAGCAGTACTTC. Protein: CASSLRGDSSEQYF.

This clonotype was recorded many times. The rearrangement joins TRBV19 to TRBJ2-2, with D unresolved. This CDR3 has 12 residues. V was clipped by 6 bases and J by 3 bases, with 5 bases between them. Germline CDR1 is LNHDA and CDR2 is SQIVND (reference sequence). In DNA form, the CDR3 reads TGTGCCAGTAGACAGTACACCGGGGAGCTGTTTTTT. Amino acids: CASRQYTGELFF. Together with reference TRBV19 and TRBJ2-2, the CDR3 gives the full variable domain: DGGITQSPKYLFRKEGQNVTLSCEQNLNHDAMYWYRQDPGQGLRLIYYSQIVNDFQKGDIAEGYSVSREKKESFPLTVTSAQKNPTAFYLCASRQYTGELFFGEGSRLTVL.

At least ten counts were recorded for this clonotype. The rearrangement joins TRBV10-3 to TRBJ2-7; D is possibly TRBD1 (6 bases). V shed 8 bases and J shed 2 bases, with 10 bases lying between them. In germline, CDR1 is ENHRY, CDR2 SYGVKD. The length of the CDR3 is 12 residues. This CDR3 is CAIGTGPYEQYF. The DNA of the CDR3 is TGTGCCATCGGAACAGGGCCCTACGAGCAGTACTTC.

This clonotype showed up just a few times. This sequence joins TRBV25-1 and TRBJ2-5; 7 positions match TRBD2. The CDR3 is 15 residues long. The V gene end was trimmed by 6 bases and the J gene end by 5 bases; junction bases not matched to a gene: 12. Germline values: CDR1 MGHDK, CDR2 SYGVNS. CDR3 sequence (DNA): TGTGCCAGCAGCGGTTACAGGCGGGGGAGTGAGACCCAGTACTTC. Translating gives CASSGYRRGSETQYF. Full variable domain (remainder filled in from reference TRBV25-1 and TRBJ2-5): EADIYQTPRYLVIGTGKKITLECSQTMGHDKMYWYQQDPGMELHLIHYSYGVNSTEKGDLSSESTVSRIRTEHFPLTLESARPSHTSQYLCASSGYRRGSETQYFGPGTRLLVL.

This clonotype was detected many times. The chain carries TRBV7-2 and TRBJ1-5; no definite D call. V gave up 5 bases and J gave up 2 bases, with 13 bases separating them. This CDR3 has 15 amino acids. CDR1 and CDR2 (germline): SGHTA, FQGNSA. In nucleotides, the CDR3 is TGTGCCAGCAGCCCACGGGTAGGCGGCAATCAGCCCCAGCATTTT. This codes for CASSPRVGGNQPQHF.

CDR3: CSAYNQRDYRTDTQYF. CDR3 nucleotides: TGCAGTGCTTACAACCAGCGGGACTATCGCACAGATACGCAGTATTTT. The rearrangement uses TRBV20-1 and TRBJ2-3; 7 nucleotides align to TRBD2. This CDR3 region has 16 residues. CDR1 is DFQATT and CDR2 is SNEGSKA in the germline V gene (reference sequence). J was trimmed by 1 base and V by 5 bases; bases with no gene match: 12.

This clonotype was recorded a few times. The rearrangement links TRBV4-3 to TRBJ1-6, with 7 bases aligning to TRBD1. CDR3 length: 17 residues. V was pared by 0 bases and J by 6 bases, with 8 bases of the junction left unmatched. CDR1 is LGHNA, CDR2 YSLEER, per germline. This CDR3 reads CASSQDMGQLSNSPLHF. The CDR3 region has the DNA TGCGCCAGCAGCCAAGATATGGGACAGCTGTCTAATTCACCCCTCCACTTT.

This clonotype was recorded a few times. This could be a read error, since a much larger clone is one nucleotide away. The J gene is TRBJ2-1, the V gene TRBV5-1, with 13 nucleotides matching TRBD2. Germline V gene data show CDR1 as SGHRS and CDR2 as YFSETQ. This CDR3 has 15 residues. The CDR3 DNA reads as TGCGCCAACAGCTTGGCCGGACTAGCGGGAGTTGAGCAGTTCTTC. Its translation is CANSLAGLAGVEQFF. Full variable domain (outside the CDR3, taken from reference TRBV5-1 and TRBJ2-1): KAGVTQTPRYLIKTRGQQVTLSCSPISGHRSVSWYQQTPGQGLQFLFEYFSETQRNKGNFPGRFSGRQFSNSRSEMNVSTLELGDSALYLCANSLAGLAGVEQFFGPGTRLTVL.

V usage is TRBV6-2 or TRBV6-3 and J usage is TRBJ2-7; D possibly uses TRBD1 or TRBD2 (6 bases each). Germline CDR1 MNHEY, CDR2 SVGEGT. This CDR3 spans 17 amino acids. V was cut by 3 bases and J by 3 bases, with 21 bases left in between. The CDR3 nucleotides are TGTGCCAGCAGTTATGCCGGGATACGGGGGCTAGTCTACGAGCAGTACTTC. Encoded protein: CASSYAGIRGLVYEQYF.

This clonotype was picked up a small number of times. V usage is TRBV20-1 and J usage is TRBJ1-5, with a tentative D call TRBD1 (5 bases). This CDR3 region has 15 residues. V lost 3 bases, J lost 3 bases, and 15 bases lay in between. Per germline, CDR1 DFQATT and CDR2 SNEGSKA (reference sequence). The CDR3 DNA follows: TGCAGTGCTAGCGTCAGGGACTCTTACAATCAGCCCCAGCATTTT. Its protein is CSASVRDSYNQPQHF.

This clonotype came up many times. The chain uses TRBV11-2 and TRBJ2-3; a possible D gene is TRBD1 (5 bases). Germline V CDR1 and CDR2: SGHAT, FQNNGV. Trimming stripped 5 bases from V and 6 bases from J, with 18 bases between. The CDR3 runs 15 residues. The DNA of the CDR3 is TGTGCCAGCAGCCTCCAGGGTCGCGAGGTGGATACGCAGTATTTT. Its protein product is CASSLQGREVDTQYF.

This clonotype was observed at least ten times. V is TRBV5-1 and J is TRBJ1-2; D perhaps matches TRBD1 (5 bases). There are 15 residues in the CDR3. Trimming stripped 1 base from V and 4 bases from J, with 14 bases between. Germline V CDR1 and CDR2: SGHRS, YFSETQ. The CDR3 is CASSLRGGEGYGYTF. CDR3 nucleotides: TGCGCCAGCAGCTTGAGGGGCGGAGAGGGCTATGGCTACACCTTC.

To note about this clonotype: This may be a read error: a much more frequent sequence differs by one nucleotide. The CDR3 reads CVSSQDVTGELFF. The CDR3 nucleotides read TGTGTCAGCAGTCAGGACGTGACCGGGGAGCTGTTTTTT. J is TRBJ2-2 and V is TRBV6-2 or TRBV6-3, with D unclear. This CDR3 region has 13 residues. CDR1 is MNHEY and CDR2 is SVGEGT in the germline V gene.

In this sample, this clonotype turned up many times. The gene calls are TRBV5-1 and TRBJ2-6; TRBD1 or TRBD2 may be the D gene (7 bases each). CDR1 and CDR2 from the germline V gene are SGHRS and YFSETQ. Deletions cut 0 bases from V and 0 bases from J, with 16 bases between. CDR3 length: 19 amino acids. CDR3 sequence: CASSLAQGGFPSGANVLTF. In DNA, the CDR3 is TGCGCCAGCAGCTTGGCTCAGGGGGGGTTTCCCTCTGGGGCCAACGTCCTGACTTTC.

This clonotype has ten or more counts. The V call is TRBV12-3 or TRBV12-4, the J call TRBJ1-5; D is uncertain. The CDR3 extends over 13 amino acids. V was cut by 3 bases and J by 7 bases, with 10 bases left in between. The CDR3 DNA is TGTGCCAGCAGTTTTGGGGTTTGGCAGCCCCAGCATTTT. Its translation: CASSFGVWQPQHF.

This clonotype was recorded at least ten times. This sequence joins TRBV20-1 and TRBJ2-3; 13 bases fit TRBD2. The trim removed 5 bases at V and 7 bases at J, leaving 9 bases unmatched. The CDR3 consists of 15 residues. CDR1 DFQATT and CDR2 SNEGSKA come from the germline V gene (reference sequence). The CDR3 reads CSAGETSGGRNTQYF. In DNA form, the CDR3 reads TGCAGTGCTGGGGAGACTAGCGGGGGGCGAAATACGCAGTATTTT.

This clonotype came up a few times. This chain links TRBV6-5 with TRBJ1-2; 9 bases match TRBD1. The length of the CDR3 is 15 residues. Germline CDR1 reads MNHEY; CDR2 reads SVGAGI. Losses at the gene ends were 4 bases for V and 2 bases for J; bases not matched to a gene: 5. The CDR3 bases are TGTGCCAGCAGTTCCCGGGACAGGGCAAACTATGGCTACACCTTC. It translates to CASSSRDRANYGYTF.

The table lists this clonotype with many counts. The chain recombines TRBV27 with TRBJ1-2; D unresolved. V lost 7 bases to trimming and J lost 0 bases, with 9 bases between them. This CDR3 is built from 13 residues. CDR1 is MNHEY and CDR2 is SMNVEV in the germline V gene (reference sequence). The CDR3 DNA is TGTGCCAGCATGGGATTTACTAACTATGGCTACACCTTC. It translates to CASMGFTNYGYTF.

In regard to this clonotype: Since a much larger clone is just one base distant, this may be a read error. The chain is built from TRBV19 and TRBJ2-3, with no clear D. Germline CDR1 is LNHDA and CDR2 is SQIVND (reference sequence). CDR3 size: 14 residues. The CDR3 loop reads CATSIRFRTDTQYF. The CDR3 DNA sequence: TGTGCCACTAGTATAAGATTCCGCACAGATACGCAGTATTTT.